The sequence of this T cell receptor (beta chain) was determined in a study of long-term antiretroviral therapy in people with HIV. The germline V gene has CDR1 MNHEY and CDR2 SVGAGI. V was clipped by 2 bases and J by 2 bases, with 9 bases between them. This CDR3 comprises 14 residues. Run at survey level, the immunoSEQ assay was version v3.0. Only in-frame clones appear in the TCRdb table, and some are missing; sequencing was by immunoSEQ multiplex PCR. The table lists tens of thousands of clones, 76% of them singletons. This chain links TRBV6-5 with TRBJ2-5; TRBD2 is a possible D gene (5 bases). The material was unsorted PBMCs, obtained 1.1 years before starting antiretroviral therapy. The clonotype originates from a woman aged 40 to 50 with HIV. This CDR3 is CASSYERGQETQYF. In DNA form, the CDR3 reads TGTGCCAGCAGTTACGAACGGGGACAAGAGACCCAGTACTTC.